This T cell receptor beta chain was retrieved from a study of T cell responses to AZD1222 COVID-19 vaccine. Findings and limits, study-wide: Females made up more of the donors, who were largely white British, and clonal diversity may have come out too low. Baseline serostatus was positive in only a handful of AZD1222 recipients. Regions 160-218 and 743-854 held dominance among vaccine-associated CD4 TCRs, which spanned spike.

Details on this clone: No antigen is known for it.

The data were produced by immunoSEQ multiplex PCR, yet TCRdb's version contains in-frame clones alone and is incomplete. The data show some 120,000 clones, around 92% seen once. Trimming stripped 3 bases from V and 5 bases from J, with 13 bases between. This CDR3 region has 14 residues. Germline V lookup: CDR1 MNHEY, CDR2 SMNVEV (reference sequence). The sample consisted of peripheral blood, taken on day 0 of AZD1222 vaccination. This TCR was sampled from an adult in good health. The chain links TRBV27 to TRBJ1-1; D unresolved. The CDR3 reads CASSFIGIGTEAFF. DNA of the CDR3: TGTGCCAGCAGTTTCATAGGGATAGGAACTGAAGCTTTCTTT.